Listed here is a single TCR beta chain. The length of the CDR3 is 16 residues. The ends were cut back, 2 bases at V and 10 bases at J, with 22 bases in the middle. Germline values: CDR1 LGHDT, CDR2 YNNKEL (reference sequence). This entry comes from a study of blood T cell repertoires in COVID-19. Study background: The United States, Italy and Spain provided the acute and convalescent COVID-19 samples. PBMCs, B-cell-depleted T cells, or T cells provided the cDNA or gDNA that made up the material.

In the original workflow: From reference gene primer amplification, estimates of nucleated cell counts were derived. Clones were sequenced by immunoSEQ multiplex PCR, and TCRdb holds only the in-frame ones, with some missing. The D gene and trimming were derived from the DNA, and the V and J assignments and clone size from that table. The sample lists roughly 150,000 clones, approximately 80% seen once, with about 15% in the top ten. This chain links TRBV3-1 (or the pseudogene TRBV3-2) with TRBJ2-3, with D possibly matching TRBD1 (6 bases). This TCR came from a woman over 75 with acute or convalescent COVID-19. Sequenced input: peripheral blood. CDR3 sequence: CASSQNSDSSLVPQYF. DNA of the CDR3: TGTGCCAGCAGCCAAAACTCGGACAGCAGCCTAGTCCCGCAGTATTTT.